These 2 T cell receptor beta chains were sequenced from one sample in a study of T cell changes during pregnancy in multiple sclerosis. Data came from immunoSEQ multiplex PCR; TCRdb stores just in-frame clones and leaves some out. The sample carries approximately 100,000 clones, around nine tenths recorded once. The sample consisted of peripheral blood, taken in the second trimester of pregnancy. All receptors derive from a female donor with multiple sclerosis, enrolled in a pregnancy study.

The gene calls are TRBV7-2 and TRBJ2-7, with D hard to call. This CDR3 spans 12 amino acids. V shed 5 bases and J shed 4 bases, with 9 bases lying between them. Germline V gene data show CDR1 as SGHTA and CDR2 as FQGNSA. CDR3 nucleotide sequence: TGTGCCAGCAGCCTCAGTGGTTACGAGCAGTACTTC. Translated, it gives CASSLSGYEQYF.

The chain uses TRBV6-5 and TRBJ1-1; tentatively, D is TRBD1 (5 bases). CDR1 and CDR2 from the germline V gene are MNHEY and SVGAGI. V was clipped by 8 bases and J by 5 bases, with 15 bases between them. There are 13 residues in the CDR3. The DNA for the CDR3 is TGTGCCAGCGAGCCCAGGGTAGGGACTGAAGCTTTCTTT. As protein: CASEPRVGTEAFF.